This T cell receptor (beta chain) was sequenced during a study of blood T cells in healthy people across ages. Germline CDR1 and CDR2: SGHAT and FQNNGV. V shed 5 bases and J shed 4 bases, with 11 bases lying between them. This CDR3 has 13 residues. Only one count was recorded for this clonotype. The antigen is undetermined. Study observations and caveats: The recorded TCR beta diversity per million T cells decreased in a roughly linear manner with age. Diversity of TCR beta correlated strongly with naive T cell percentage. Investigators viewed diversity estimates from one million T cells as underestimates, the study reported.

Combining a sample-barcoded 5' primer with a J-beta primer mix, a second PCR ran for about 7 to 11 cycles. TCRdb used MiXCR to reprocess the 5' RACE reads, holding one entry per CDR3 protein. Of about 1 million distinct CDR3 sequences listed, around 45% are singletons. PBMCs, at least 6 million per sample, were isolated. The chain couples TRBV11-2 to TRBJ2-5, with D tentatively TRBD2 (5 bases). The specimen was blood. The receptor comes from a woman aged 60-75 years in good health. The CDR3 protein is CASSGSMAETQYF. CDR3 sequence (DNA): TGTGCCAGCAGCGGGAGCATGGCAGAGACCCAGTACTTC.